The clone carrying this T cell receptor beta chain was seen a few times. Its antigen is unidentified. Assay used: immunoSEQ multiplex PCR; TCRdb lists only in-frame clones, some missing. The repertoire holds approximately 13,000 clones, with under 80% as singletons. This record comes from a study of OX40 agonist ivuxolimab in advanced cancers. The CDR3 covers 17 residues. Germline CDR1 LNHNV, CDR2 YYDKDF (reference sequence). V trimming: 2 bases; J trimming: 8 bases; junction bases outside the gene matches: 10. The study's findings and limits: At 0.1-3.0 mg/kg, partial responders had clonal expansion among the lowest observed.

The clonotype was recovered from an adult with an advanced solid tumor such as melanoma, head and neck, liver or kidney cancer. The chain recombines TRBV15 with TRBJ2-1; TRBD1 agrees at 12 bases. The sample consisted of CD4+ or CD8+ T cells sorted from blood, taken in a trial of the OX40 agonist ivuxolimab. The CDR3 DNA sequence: TGTGCCACCAGCAGAACTTCACCGGGACAGGGGGCCGATGAGCAGTTCTTC. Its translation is CATSRTSPGQGADEQFF.